The 8 T cell receptor beta chains below come from one sample, sequenced in a study of blood T cell repertoires in COVID-19. Here immunoSEQ multiplex PCR was the method, and the copy in TCRdb shows in-frame clones only, minus some. The sample holds roughly 97,000 clones, 90% to 95% seen once. The sequencing sample was made of peripheral blood. The receptor source for this set is a human donor in a cohort sampled during active COVID-19.

The rearrangement links TRBV5-6 to TRBJ2-4; perhaps TRBD1 as D (6 bases). The CDR3 extends over 14 amino acids. V lost 1 base to trimming and J lost 6 bases, with 11 bases between them. Germline-derived CDR1 and CDR2 are SGHDT and YYEEEE. CDR3 sequence: CASSLRGSLNIQYF. CDR3 sequence (DNA): TGTGCCAGCAGCTTGAGGGGGAGCCTAAACATTCAGTACTTC.

This sequence joins TRBV25-1 and TRBJ2-1; TRBD2 agrees at 16 bases. The germline V gene has CDR1 MGHDK and CDR2 SYGVNS. CDR3 length: 14 residues. V shed 7 bases, J shed 14 bases, and the junction held 8 bases outside the gene matches. CDR3 amino acids: CASTGLAGGPFKFF. The CDR3 DNA sequence: TGTGCCAGCACGGGACTAGCGGGGGGGCCCTTCAAGTTCTTC.

The gene calls are TRBV11-2 and TRBJ2-7, with a weak D call TRBD1 (5 bases). The CDR3 length is 14 residues. V lost 1 base to trimming and J lost 2 bases, with 9 bases between them. CDR1 is SGHAT, CDR2 FQNNGV, per germline. CDR3 loop: CASSLGQGAYEQYF. CDR3 nucleotide sequence: TGTGCCAGCAGCTTAGGTCAGGGCGCCTACGAGCAGTACTTC.

The gene calls are TRBV29-1 and TRBJ2-7, with a tentative D call TRBD1 (5 bases). V was pared by 7 bases and J by 4 bases, with 14 bases between. The CDR3 has 12 amino acids. Per the germline V gene, CDR1 is SQVTM and CDR2 is ANQGSEA. The CDR3 region is CSALDSLYEQYF. The CDR3, as DNA: TGCAGCGCCCTTGACAGTTTATACGAGCAGTACTTC.

The rearrangement joins TRBV19 to TRBJ2-7; D might be TRBD2 (5 bases). CDR1 is LNHDA and CDR2 is SQIVND in the germline V gene (reference sequence). V lost 6 bases to trimming and J lost 7 bases, with 16 bases between them. This CDR3 is 13 amino acids long. The chain's CDR3 is CASSLLESQEQYF. The CDR3 bases are TGTGCCAGTAGCCTACTAGAATCGCAAGAGCAGTACTTC.

This clone was found once. The rearrangement links TRBV29-1 to TRBJ1-1; 8 bases match TRBD1. Trimming at V came to 0 bases and at J to 4 bases, leaving 4 bases not matched to a gene. The CDR3 is 14 residues long. Germline V gene sequence: CDR1 SQVTM, CDR2 ANQGSEA. CDR3 sequence (DNA): TGCAGCGTTGAAGACGGACAGGGAGGCACTGAAGCTTTCTTT. Translation: CSVEDGQGGTEAFF. Full variable domain (remainder filled in from reference TRBV29-1 and TRBJ1-1): SAVISQKPSRDICQRGTSLTIQCQVDSQVTMMFWYRQQPGQSLTLIATANQGSEATYESGFVIDKFPISRPNLTFSTLTVSNMSPEDSSIYLCSVEDGQGGTEAFFGQGTRLTVV.

This rearrangement joins TRBV6-5 to TRBJ2-7; 13 bases match TRBD2. This CDR3 is 14 amino acids long. CDR1 is MNHEY, CDR2 SVGAGI, per germline. The V and J ends lost 2 bases and 7 bases, in that order; junction bases with no gene match: 2. CDR3 coding DNA: TGTGCCAGCAGTTACGCGGGACTAGCGGGGGAGCAGTACTTC. Its protein is CASSYAGLAGEQYF.

The chain has TRBV19 and TRBJ2-3; D call uncertain. Trimming stripped 6 bases from V and 4 bases from J, with 5 bases between. Germline CDR1 and CDR2: LNHDA and SQIVND (reference sequence). The CDR3 consists of 11 residues. Here the CDR3 reads CASRRSDTQYF. DNA of the CDR3: TGTGCCAGTAGGAGATCAGATACGCAGTATTTT.